These T cell receptor beta chains were read from a single sample in a study of CD8+CD57+ T cells in acquired aplastic anemia. TCRdb re-analysed the reads in MiXCR, keeping a single row per CDR3 protein. The sample has around 180,000 distinct CDR3 sequences, around 60% seen once. Sequenced material: sorted CD4+, CD8+, or CD8+CD57+ T cells (not recorded which) from PBMCs. The receptors were gathered from a human donor in good health. Each CDR3 is given with its conserved first and last residue. A D gene is named only where the DNA matches it firmly. Only some rows state a clone size, as once, few, many or a class for expanded clones.

TRBD1	TRBV19	TRBJ1-1	many	TGTGCCAGTAGATTTTCAGGGGGCACTGAAGCTTTCTTT	CASRFSGGTEAFF
-	TRBV20-1	TRBJ2-5	few	TGCAGTGCTAGAGATCGGCACCAAGAGACCCAGTACTTC	CSARDRHQETQYF
-	TRBV19	TRBJ1-5	many	TGTGCCAGTATGATGGTTCCCTATAGCAATCAGCCCCAGCATTTT	CASMMVPYSNQPQHF
-	TRBV5-1	TRBJ2-5	-	TGCGCCAGTTGTTCGACCTCTAGCTCCCAACAGGGTCAAGAGACCCAGTACTTC	CASCSTSSSQQGQETQYF
TRBD2	TRBV6-2/TRBV6-3	TRBJ2-3	few	TGTGCCAGCAGCCTAGGACTAGCGGGGCCCACAGATACGCAGTATTTT	CASSLGLAGPTDTQYF
-	TRBV29-1	TRBJ2-7	-	TGCAGCGTAGGGCCAGATTCCTACGAGCAGTACTTC	CSVGPDSYEQYF
TRBD1	TRBV7-9	TRBJ1-6	-	TGTGCCAGCAGCCCCATCGACAGGGATAATTCACCCCTCCACTTT	CASSPIDRDNSPLHF
TRBD1	TRBV7-9	TRBJ2-5	few	TGTGCCAGCAGCGGTACAGGGGGCTCGGCCCAGTACTTC	CASSGTGGSAQYF
TRBD2	TRBV2	TRBJ2-5	-	TGTGCCAGCAGTGAAGCGCTTGGGGGACTAGCGGCTCAAGAGACCCAGTACTTC	CASSEALGGLAAQETQYF
-	TRBV29-1	TRBJ1-2	-	TGCAGTTTTGGGGAAGGCTATGGCTACACCTTC	CSFGEGYGYTF
-	TRBV19	TRBJ1-4	-	TGTGCCAGTTTTGGACCAGGGACCACACCAACTAATGAAAAACTGTTTTTT	CASFGPGTTPTNEKLFF
-	TRBV2	TRBJ1-6	-	TGTGCCAGCAGTATGGATAGCTCCTATAATTCACCCCTCCACTTT	CASSMDSSYNSPLHF
-	TRBV30	TRBJ1-2	many	TGTGCCTGGACCACAGGGAACTATGGCTACACCTTC	CAWTTGNYGYTF
-	TRBV20-1	TRBJ2-1	once	TGCAGTGCTAGAGGGGTCCGGATGGACAATGAGCAGTTCTTC	CSARGVRMDNEQFF
TRBD2	TRBV20-1	TRBJ2-7	few	TGCAGAGTAGCGGGAGGATACTCCTACGAGCAGTACTTC	CRVAGGYSYEQYF
TRBD2	TRBV2	TRBJ2-7	many	TGTGCCAGCCGCCAGGGAGCGGGACTAACCTACGAGCAGTACTTC	CASRQGAGLTYEQYF
-	TRBV4-3	TRBJ1-3	-	TGCGCCAGCAGCCAACACCCCAGGGGTTCTGGAAACACCATATATTTT	CASSQHPRGSGNTIYF
-	TRBV29-1	TRBJ1-2	-	TGCAGCGTTGGAAGGGGAGAGGGCTATGGCTACACCTTC	CSVGRGEGYGYTF
-	TRBV20-1	TRBJ2-3	few	TGCAGTGCCGAAGGTAGCACAACAGATACGCAGTATTTT	CSAEGSTTDTQYF
TRBD1	TRBV7-2	TRBJ1-2	-	TGTGCCAGCAGCTTAGAAGGGACAGTATTCCGCTATGGCTACACCTTC	CASSLEGTVFRYGYTF
-	TRBV15	TRBJ1-1	-	TGTGCCACCAGCAGTACCTGGTCCGGGGGGGGTACTGAAGCTTTCTTT	CATSSTWSGGGTEAFF
TRBD1	TRBV30	TRBJ2-7	-	TGTGCCTGGAGTGTACTGGGACAGGGTAACTACGAGCAGTACTTC	CAWSVLGQGNYEQYF
-	TRBV4-3	TRBJ2-7	-	TGCGCCAGTAGCCATGGCGGGGCTAGCGAGCAGTACTTC	CASSHGGASEQYF
TRBD1	TRBV29-1	TRBJ1-1	once	TGCAGCGTAGGGGACAGGGACTCGCTTCGGGCTTTCTTT	CSVGDRDSLRAFF
TRBD1	TRBV6-2/TRBV6-3	TRBJ1-2	many	TGTGCCAGCAGTACCCCCACAGGGGAGGTGGGTGGCTACACCTTC	CASSTPTGEVGGYTF
TRBD2	TRBV20-1	TRBJ2-7	-	TGCAGTGCGAGTGGGACTACCATCTCCTACGAGCAGTACTTC	CSASGTTISYEQYF
TRBD1	TRBV24-1	TRBJ2-1	-	TGTGCCACCAGAGGGGACAGGGTGACGGGTAGCTCCTACAATGAGCAGTTCTTC	CATRGDRVTGSSYNEQFF
-	TRBV24-1	TRBJ1-5	-	TGTGCCACCAGTGGAGCCGGGATCAATCAGCCCCAGCATTTT	CATSGAGINQPQHF
-	TRBV24-1	TRBJ1-1	-	TGTGCCACCAGTGACCCAGGTACCACTGAAGCTTTCTTT	CATSDPGTTEAFF
-	TRBV19	TRBJ2-7	-	TGTGCCAGTAAAGACGGGGGTTACTCCTACGAGCAGTACTTC	CASKDGGYSYEQYF
-	TRBV2	TRBJ2-7	-	TGTGCCAGCGGGTTTTTTCCCCAGAACGAGCAGTACTTC	CASGFFPQNEQYF
-	TRBV10-1	TRBJ2-3	-	TGCGCCAGCAGTGATGGGGGGGCAGGAACAGATACGCAGTATTTT	CASSDGGAGTDTQYF
-	TRBV2	TRBJ2-7	-	TGTGCCAGCAGGACGACAGGTACAAGCTCCTACGAGCAGTACTTC	CASRTTGTSSYEQYF
-	TRBV19	TRBJ1-5	-	TGTGCCAGTAGTATGAATAGGGCGGGACAGCCCCAGCATTTT	CASSMNRAGQPQHF
TRBD2	TRBV7-3	TRBJ2-3	-	TGTGCCAGCAGCGCATGGACTAGCGGTAGCACAGATACGCAGTATTTT	CASSAWTSGSTDTQYF
TRBD1	TRBV4-1	TRBJ1-1	-	TGCGCCAGCGGTCCAACCGGGACAGGGGCGACGAACACTGAAGCCTTCTTT	CASGPTGTGATNTEAFF
TRBD1	TRBV20-1	TRBJ2-7	-	TGCAGTGCTAGGATAGGGACAGGGGGAAGGGAGCAGTACTTC	CSARIGTGGREQYF
-	TRBV4-2	TRBJ1-5	-	TGTGCCAGCAGCCCATCAGCCATCAATCAGCCCCAGCATTTT	CASSPSAINQPQHF
-	TRBV7-8	TRBJ2-5	-	TGTGCCAGCAGCTTAGATTTTACCTCGGTGGAGGGGAGGAAGAAGACCCAGTACTTC	CASSLDFTSVEGRKKTQYF
-	TRBV20-1	TRBJ2-1	-	TGCAGTGCTTCCCCCCGGGGGCCGAGGAGGAATGAGCAGTTCTTC	CSASPRGPRRNEQFF
-	TRBV29-1	TRBJ2-1	-	TGCAGCGTTGAAGAGTGGGGACAGTTCTTC	CSVEEWGQFF
TRBD2	TRBV20-1	TRBJ2-5	once	TGCAGTGCTAGAGATCCGGTAGCGGGAGGGCCGGGCGAGACCCAGTACTTC	CSARDPVAGGPGETQYF
-	TRBV9	TRBJ1-4	-	TGTGCCAGCAGCGTAGGAAGAAACGGCGGAACACTGTTTTTT	CASSVGRNGGTLFF
-	TRBV14	TRBJ2-5	once	TGTGCCAGCAGCGTTGAAGAGAGTAGGGCACCAGAGACCCAGTACTTC	CASSVEESRAPETQYF
-	TRBV5-1	TRBJ2-2	once	TGCGCCAGCAGCTTGGTTCAGGGCTTAAACACCGGGGAGCTGTTTTTT	CASSLVQGLNTGELFF
TRBD2	TRBV5-5	TRBJ2-7	-	TGCGCCAGCAGCTTGTGGTTAGCGGGAGGGCACGAGCAGTACTTC	CASSLWLAGGHEQYF
TRBD2	TRBV7-6	TRBJ2-1	few	TGTGCCAGCAGCCCCGAGGGACTAGCGGAGAGCGTGGGGTTCTTC	CASSPEGLAESVGFF
-	TRBV5-1	TRBJ1-1	-	TGCGCCAGCAGCTTATCGGTAGAGACTGAAGCTTTCTTT	CASSLSVETEAFF
TRBD2	TRBV29-1	TRBJ2-7	once	TGCAGCGGGGCATCCGGAGGGACTAGCGGGAGGCCTTCCTACGAGCAGTACTTC	CSGASGGTSGRPSYEQYF
-	TRBV15	TRBJ1-2	-	TGTGCCACCGGTGGGCAGTTCTATGGCTACACCTTC	CATGGQFYGYTF
-	TRBV20-1	TRBJ1-1	-	TGCAGTGCTAGAGATCAATCGAACACTGAAGCTTTCTTT	CSARDQSNTEAFF
-	TRBV25-1	TRBJ2-7	-	TGTGCCAGCAGCCCCCCGGTGTCTGTCGAGCAGTACTTC	CASSPPVSVEQYF
-	TRBV24-1	TRBJ2-3	-	TGTGCCACCCAAAGCATCACAGATACGCAGTATTTT	CATQSITDTQYF
TRBD2	TRBV7-9	TRBJ2-1	once	TGTGCCAGCAGCTTAGGACTAGCGGTGGTAGAGCAGTTCTTC	CASSLGLAVVEQFF
-	TRBV24-1	TRBJ1-5	-	TGTGCCACCAGTGAGCAGGCTGGCAGTCAGCCCCAGCATTTT	CATSEQAGSQPQHF
-	TRBV2	TRBJ1-2	-	TGTGCCAGCAGGGGATCAGGCTACACCTTC	CASRGSGYTF
-	TRBV5-1	TRBJ2-3	-	TGCGCCAGCAGGACGTCGGATACGCAGTATTTT	CASRTSDTQYF